Each of the 16 T cell receptor beta chains below was sequenced from the same sample in a study of STAT5B mutations in CD4+ large granular lymphocyte leukemia. TCRdb keeps only in-frame clones here, not all; method: immunoSEQ multiplex PCR. Of tens of thousands of clones in the sample, 82% were seen once. Sequencing was done on a sample of CD4+ T cells from blood buffy coats. Receptors were obtained from a human donor in good health.

There are a few counts of this clone. This CDR3 reads CASAGFFEAFF. The CDR3 DNA is TGTGCCAGCGCGGGATTCTTTGAAGCTTTCTTT. The gene calls are TRBV7-9 and TRBJ1-1; no reliable D call. The germline gives CDR1 SEHNR, CDR2 FQNEAQ (reference sequence). The V end was cut by 8 bases, the J end by 7 bases, with 11 bases between. The CDR3 sequence is 11 residues long.

V is TRBV4-3 and J is TRBJ2-3; D may be TRBD1 or TRBD2 (5 bases each). Per the germline V gene, CDR1 is LGHNA and CDR2 is YSLEER. V was cut by 3 bases and J by 11 bases, with 15 bases left in between. CDR3 length: 13 amino acids. Written as DNA, the CDR3 is TGCGCCAGCAGCCAGGGGGATGCCAACCTGCAGTATTTT. It codes for CASSQGDANLQYF.

The rearrangement uses TRBV30 and TRBJ2-1, with D perhaps matching TRBD2 (6 bases). Germline CDR1 is GTSNPN and CDR2 is SVGIG (reference sequence). Trimming left V 0 bases short and J 2 bases short, with 20 bases between. The CDR3 totals 18 residues. The DNA for the CDR3 is TGTGCCTGGAGTGTAGGTCGGCGACTAGGTCGGGCCTACAATGAGCAGTTCTTC. It specifies CAWSVGRRLGRAYNEQFF. Filled out from reference TRBV30 and TRBJ2-1, the complete variable domain reads SQTIHQWPATLVQPVGSPLSLECTVEGTSNPNLYWYRQAAGRGLQLLFYSVGIGQISSEVPQNLSASRPQDRQFILSSKKLLLSDSGFYLCAWSVGRRLGRAYNEQFFGPGTRLTVL.

J is TRBJ2-1 and V is TRBV28, with D uncertain. Trimming stripped 6 bases from V and 0 bases from J, with 12 bases between. The CDR3 has 15 residues. Germline CDR1 and CDR2: MDHEN and SYDVKM. The CDR3 sequence is CASSSQVSSYNEQFF. Written as DNA, the CDR3 is TGTGCCAGCAGCTCCCAGGTGAGCTCCTACAATGAGCAGTTCTTC.

The chain joins TRBV5-5 to TRBJ2-1; TRBD2 aligns across 8 bases. Germline V lookup: CDR1 SGHKS, CDR2 YYEKEE (reference sequence). The J segment lost 5 bases and the V segment lost 5 bases, leaving 6 bases of the junction unmatched. There are 14 residues in the CDR3. CDR3 bases: TGTGCCAGCAGGAACGGGAGGGCCAACAATGAGCAGTTCTTC. It is translated as CASRNGRANNEQFF.

This chain joins TRBV7-2 and TRBJ2-1, with D unclear. The length of the CDR3 is 13 residues. CDR1 SGHTA and CDR2 FQGNSA come from the germline V gene. V gave up 7 bases and J gave up 4 bases, with 11 bases separating them. The CDR3 bases are TGTGCCAGCACGGACGGAGATTACAATGAGCAGTTCTTC. This gives the protein CASTDGDYNEQFF.

The gene calls are TRBV6-5 and TRBJ1-5, with D unresolved. V lost 2 bases, J lost 5 bases, and 7 bases lay in between. The CDR3 sequence is 13 residues long. CDR1 MNHEY and CDR2 SVGAGI come from the germline V gene. CDR3 residues: CASSYLHHQPQHF. The CDR3 DNA reads TGTGCCAGCAGTTACCTACACCATCAGCCCCAGCATTTT.

V gene TRBV7-8 combines with J gene TRBJ2-7; 14 positions match TRBD2. In germline, CDR1 is SGHVS, CDR2 FQNEAQ. V dropped 5 bases and J dropped 1; count of bases not matched to a gene: 10. This CDR3 contains 18 residues. This chain's CDR3 is CASSNTLGLAGGSYEQYF. As DNA, the CDR3 is TGTGCCAGCAGCAACACCCTCGGACTAGCGGGGGGTTCCTACGAGCAGTACTTC.

This clone was observed once. V gene TRBV5-1 combines with J gene TRBJ2-6; D not resolved. Deletions cut 4 bases from V and 0 bases from J, with 8 bases between. The CDR3 length is 15 residues. The germline CDR1 and CDR2 sequences are SGHRS and YFSETQ. The CDR3 region is CASSQDTSGANVLTF. Here the CDR3 DNA reads TGCGCCAGCAGCCAAGACACCTCTGGGGCCAACGTCCTGACTTTC.

This chain uses TRBV7-8 with TRBJ1-3, with D perhaps TRBD1 (6 bases). The length of the CDR3 is 17 residues. Germline lookup yields CDR1 SGHVS and CDR2 FQNEAQ. V was shortened by 0 bases and J by 3 bases, with 15 bases between the two germline ends. The CDR3 spells CASSLADGRGFGNTIYF. CDR3 DNA sequence: TGTGCCAGCAGCTTAGCGGACGGCAGGGGATTTGGAAACACCATATATTTT.

The J gene is TRBJ2-1, the V gene TRBV5-1, with 9 positions matching TRBD2. This CDR3 comprises 16 residues. Germline V gene data show CDR1 as SGHRS and CDR2 as YFSETQ. V gave up 3 bases and J gave up 4 bases; unmatched junction bases: 8. CDR3 loop: CASSSYASGTYNEQFF. The DNA for the CDR3 is TGCGCCAGCAGCTCCTACGCTAGCGGGACATACAATGAGCAGTTCTTC.

The table lists this clone with a count of one. The rearrangement uses TRBV28 and TRBJ1-2; 7 bases fit TRBD1. Trimming cost V 5 bases and J 3 bases; bases outside gene matches: 6. The CDR3 has 14 amino acids. The V gene's germline CDR1 is MDHEN and CDR2 SYDVKM. CDR3 sequence: CASSRYRGDYGYTF. The CDR3 bases are TGTGCCAGCAGTCGCTACAGGGGAGACTATGGCTACACCTTC.

This clone showed up just once. This chain links TRBV7-2 with TRBJ2-3, with 8 bases identical to TRBD1. The CDR3 contains 15 residues. Germline lookup yields CDR1 SGHTA and CDR2 FQGNSA. Germline trimming cut 1 base from V and 7 bases from J; bases unmatched to any gene: 7. The CDR3 region has the DNA TGTGCCAGCAGCTTAGACAGGGGGACTCGGAATACGCAGTATTTT. It encodes CASSLDRGTRNTQYF.

The J gene is TRBJ1-5, the V gene TRBV5-8, with unresolved D. Trimming left V 4 bases short and J 1 base short, with 18 bases between. The CDR3 loop spans 17 amino acids. Germline V lookup: CDR1 SGHTS, CDR2 YDEGEE. Written as DNA, the CDR3 is TGTGCCAGCAGCGCCTGGACTCCTCCGGGGAGCAATCAGCCCCAGCATTTT. It codes for CASSAWTPPGSNQPQHF. The full variable domain, in which reference TRBV5-8 and TRBJ1-5 provide the parts outside the CDR3, is EAGVTQSPTHLIKTRGQQATLRCSPISGHTSVYWYQQALGLGLQFLLWYDEGEERNRGNFPPRFSGRQFPNYSSELNVNALELEDSALYLCASSAWTPPGSNQPQHFGDGTRLSIL.

In its sample, this clone was seen once. The chain links TRBV18 to TRBJ2-7, with TRBD2 matching over 11 bases. V gave up 3 bases and J gave up 2 bases; unmatched junction bases: 6. CDR1 KGHSH and CDR2 LQKENI come from the germline V gene. There are 16 residues in the CDR3. This CDR3 is CASSPSLAGATYEQYF. DNA of the CDR3: TGTGCCAGCTCACCGTCACTAGCGGGGGCCACCTACGAGCAGTACTTC.

This clone was found once. The chain uses TRBV9 and TRBJ2-1, with D perhaps TRBD2 (6 bases). Per germline, CDR1 SGDLS and CDR2 YYNGEE. This CDR3 has 16 residues. V gave up 5 bases and J gave up 7 bases, with 22 bases separating them. The CDR3 here is CASSSGLANSPNEQFF. CDR3 in DNA: TGTGCCAGCAGTTCGGGGCTAGCGAACTCCCCTAATGAGCAGTTCTTC.